The entry that follows covers one T cell receptor (beta chain) sequence. Each CDR3 protein is one row after TCRdb ran MiXCR on the 5' RACE reads. The sample has about 600,000 distinct CDR3 sequences, approximately 21% seen once. The data were obtained in a study of T-cell memory formation after mild COVID-19. Study background: TCR clusters were mostly donor specific.

This CDR3 comprises 13 residues. Germline trimming cut 3 bases from V and 8 bases from J; bases unmatched to any gene: 6. J is TRBJ1-2 and V is TRBV12-3 or TRBV12-4; 7 bases fit TRBD1. The specimen was PBMCs or a T cell subset sorted from them (not recorded which). The TCR originated in an adult woman who had mild COVID-19 (a few samples of this study predate the infection). Cell type and time point are not known. The CDR3, as DNA: TGTGCCAGCAGTTTGTACAGGGGCGGCGGCTACACCTTC. Its translation: CASSLYRGGGYTF.